This paragraph covers one TCR beta chain sequence. This specimen comes from a study of blood T cell repertoires in COVID-19. The overall study: Whether acute or convalescent, the COVID-19 samples came from the United States, Italy and Spain. Nucleic acid was either cDNA or gDNA, and it came from T cells, B-cell-depleted T cells, or PBMCs.

CDR3 length equals 15 residues. J lost 7 bases, V lost 5 bases, and 7 bases had no gene match. The germline V gene has CDR1 MGHRA and CDR2 YSYEKL. How the authors handled the data: The assay estimated nucleated cells by amplifying reference gene primers. The protocol was immunoSEQ multiplex PCR, while the TCRdb copy is restricted to in-frame clones and leaves out a portion. V and J calls and clone size are as listed in that table; D and trimming were resolved from the DNA. This sample has hundreds of thousands of clones, with around 87% found just once. The sequence came from a woman aged 45-59 years who had recovered from COVID-19. Input material: peripheral blood. The chain carries TRBV4-1 and TRBJ2-1; TRBD2 aligns across 11 bases. The DNA of the CDR3 is TGCGCCAGCAGCTGGGCCGGGACTAGCGGTAATGAGCAGTTCTTC. It is translated as CASSWAGTSGNEQFF.